This T cell receptor beta chain was sequenced for a study of blood T cell repertoires in COVID-19 (dated by TCRdb to the early 2020s). About the investigation overall: Samples from collaborators originated in the United States, Italy and Spain and spanned both the acute and convalescent phases of COVID-19. The material from the prospective study consisted of cDNA or gDNA derived from T cells, B-cell-depleted T cells, or PBMCs. The dataset comprised deeply sampled blood TCRbeta repertoires from subjects exposed to, actively infected with, or recovered from COVID-19. The repertoires were released in a freely available public database meant as a resource for research on the immune response to SARS-CoV-2. The samples were drawn from two sources: the first 160 participants of the ongoing ImmuneRACE study, and 1,200 or so subjects contributed by 6 global collaborators. The sample metadata nearly always contained a de-identified subject ID, COVID-19 status, age in years and sex. Where available, HLA class I and class II types were taken from metadata supplied by the sample provider and were not determined by assay-based typing. What the research found in general, with its limitations: How much clinical and demographic metadata was included differed by source and by participant, and the metadata was provided uncurated.

Details on this clone: What this receptor recognizes is not known. The record has no base qualities; no much larger clone is one base away.

The collaborating institutions used their own protocols to collect whole blood in K2EDTA tubes. For TCRbeta analysis, collaborator samples were shipped as frozen whole blood, as isolated PBMCs, or as DNA extracted from either sample type. TCRbeta CDR3 regions were amplified from genomic DNA using the immunoSEQ Assay, a bias-controlled multiplex PCR. Processing in the source paper ran as follows. The number of nucleated cells in each sample was estimated by amplification of reference gene primers within the assay. To quantify the absolute abundance of each unique TCRbeta CDR3 rearrangement, sequence reads were collapsed and filtered. Productive Simpson clonality was computed per sample as the square root of Simpson's diversity index over productive rearrangements. TCRdb took over this immuneACCESS table, retaining in-frame rearrangements with V and J assigned. Such tables are incomplete; in checked studies, under half of the missing clones stem from an unresolved V gene, and the remainder is unexplained. V and J calls plus clone size are reproduced from that table; the DNA served to infer D and trimming. Here the sample has 95,000 to 110,000 clones; 70% to 90% occur a single time. The ten largest clones take up under 4% of the sample.

From a lookup of the germline V gene (reference sequence), CDR1 and CDR2 are DFQATT and SNEGSKA. The CDR3 starts with the cysteine, ends with the phenylalanine, and has 13 residues. The DNA shown is the 39-base CDR3, in frame from base 1. A distance of 16 bases separates the germline ends of V and J, which lose 3 bases and 9 bases respectively. Sequenced sample: peripheral blood. Here the chain combines TRBV20-1 and TRBJ2-3; TRBD1 is perhaps the D gene, given 5 matching bases. This sequence was found in a man in his fifties in a cohort sampled during active COVID-19. The CDR3 reads as follows: CSASRQGPGTQYF. Read as DNA, the sequence is TGCAGTGCTAGTCGCCAGGGCCCTGGGACGCAGTATTTT.